This T cell receptor (beta chain) appears in the sequencing data of a study of cytomegalovirus exposure and HLA in healthy donors. 13 Jbeta primers and 60 Vbeta primers were used for the PCR. Using immunoSEQ multiplex PCR, the repertoire was profiled, and TCRdb retains in-frame clones only, with some absent. The top ten hold roughly 2% of the sample, which has over 150,000 clones, 79% seen once. In this sample, this clone turned up a few times. Antigen: not known. V lost 10 bases and J lost 7; bases outside the gene matches: 8. The CDR3 is made up of 13 amino acids. Per germline, CDR1 MNHNY and CDR2 SVGAGI (reference sequence). Study-level points and caveats: Earlier findings revealed that most TCR beta V segments proved productive either about 90% or about 30% of the time. Presence/absence analyses treated sequencing depth as roughly uniform across donors. When the data were analyzed later, several of the most significant clusters appeared to be linked to common viral pathogens.

The chain couples TRBV6-6 to TRBJ2-1, with TRBD1 matching over 9 bases. This TCR was recovered from a man between 40 and 49 years old in good health and CMV-seronegative. Material for sequencing was PBMCs. The CDR3 sequence is CANSRTGENEQFF. The CDR3 DNA reads TGTGCCAACTCTAGGACAGGGGAAAATGAGCAGTTCTTC.